Below, one T cell receptor beta chain is given with its context. The record originates from a study of long-term antiretroviral therapy in people with HIV. Sequencing relied on immunoSEQ assay v3.0, run at survey level. Here immunoSEQ multiplex PCR was the method, and the copy in TCRdb shows in-frame clones only, minus some. This sample yields fewer than 45,000 clones, of which about 88% are seen a single time; about 4.8% belongs to the top ten. Germline CDR1 SGHTA, CDR2 FQGTGA. This CDR3 contains 15 residues. V shed 4 bases and J 1 base; nucleotides not matched to a gene: 2. The chain carries TRBV7-3 and TRBJ2-5, with 11 nucleotides matching TRBD1. Here the sequenced sample was unsorted PBMCs, taken just over 2.7 years before starting antiretroviral therapy. This TCR was recovered from a woman in her 30s with HIV. This CDR3 reads CASSSGTGGQETQYF. CDR3 DNA sequence: TGTGCCAGCAGCTCCGGGACAGGGGGCCAAGAGACCCAGTACTTC. The whole variable domain, remainder taken from reference TRBV7-3 and TRBJ2-5, is GAGVSQTPSNKVTEKGKYVELRCDPISGHTALYWYRQSLGQGPEFLIYFQGTGAADDSGLPNDRFFAVRPEGSVSTLKIQRTERGDSAVYLCASSSGTGGQETQYFGPGTRLLVL.